A selection of T cell receptor beta chains follows, all from one sample in a study of T cell repertoires in cytomegalovirus infection. TCRdb used MiXCR to reprocess the reads, holding one entry per CDR3 protein. This sample has about 230,000 distinct CDR3 sequences, with 22% found just once. The specimen was CD8+ T cells from PBMCs. These receptor sequences come from a human donor in good health (CMV status not recorded). Some clones in this sample may be carry-over from other donors' samples. Both conserved end residues are part of each CDR3. A D gene is named only where the DNA matches it firmly. The listing skips clone size in some rows; elsewhere it reads once, few, many or a size class.

length,J,V,size,D,CDR3,DNA
17,TRBJ1-1,TRBV15,many,NA,CATSRDFGPPQNTEAFF,TGTGCCACCAGCAGAGATTTCGGTCCCCCCCAGAACACTGAAGCTTTCTTT
13,TRBJ2-3,TRBV7-2,many,NA,CASSLVTPDTQYF,TGTGCCAGCAGCTTAGTAACGCCAGATACGCAGTATTTT
15,TRBJ1-1,TRBV7-8,NA,NA,CASSLGGFMNTEAFF,TGTGCCAGCAGCTTGGGGGGTTTCATGAACACTGAAGCTTTCTTT
13,TRBJ1-1,TRBV4-2,few,TRBD1,CASSPGQGFEAFF,TGTGCCAGCAGCCCGGGACAGGGGTTTGAAGCTTTCTTT
14,TRBJ2-7,TRBV6-5,many,TRBD1,CASSQGQGAYEQYF,TGTGCCAGCAGCCAGGGACAGGGGGCCTACGAGCAGTACTTC
16,TRBJ2-1,TRBV20-1,few,TRBD2,CSASFLAGFFYNEQFF,TGCAGTGCTAGTTTTCTAGCGGGGTTTTTCTACAATGAGCAGTTCTTC
15,TRBJ1-2,TRBV5-5,NA,NA,CASSLEGTNRRGYTF,TGTGCCAGCAGCTTGGAGGGCACAAATCGGAGAGGCTACACCTTC
15,TRBJ2-5,TRBV7-8,many,NA,CASSFGASEGETQYF,TGTGCCAGCAGCTTTGGGGCTAGCGAAGGAGAGACCCAGTACTTC
16,TRBJ2-3,TRBV11-2,NA,TRBD1,CASSLGTDRRTDTQYF,TGTGCCAGCAGCTTAGGGACGGACAGGCGGACAGATACGCAGTATTTT
14,TRBJ2-2,TRBV20-1,NA,TRBD2,CSAFSGGWTGELFF,TGCAGTGCCTTTAGCGGGGGATGGACCGGGGAGCTGTTTTTT
16,TRBJ2-4,TRBV14,NA,NA,CASSQDPGTGKNIQYF,TGTGCCAGCAGCCAAGATCCGGGGACTGGGAAAAACATTCAGTACTTC
17,TRBJ1-5,TRBV6-5,NA,TRBD1,CASRPGLQGQRNQPQHF,TGTGCCAGCAGGCCGGGCCTTCAGGGACAGAGGAATCAGCCCCAGCATTTT
14,TRBJ1-1,TRBV4-1,few,NA,CASSQGNWNTEAFF,TGCGCCAGCAGCCAAGGGAATTGGAACACTGAAGCTTTCTTT
15,TRBJ1-3,TRBV7-6,many,NA,CASSLDPSSGNTIYF,TGTGCCAGCAGCTTAGATCCCAGCTCTGGAAACACCATATATTTT
11,TRBJ1-1,TRBV7-9,many,NA,CASSFGGEAFF,TGTGCCAGCAGCTTTGGAGGTGAAGCTTTCTTT
20,TRBJ2-1,TRBV7-9,few,TRBD2,CASSRITSGGRVSSYNEQFF,TGTGCCAGCAGCCGGATAACTAGCGGGGGGAGAGTAAGCTCCTACAATGAGCAGTTCTTC
16,TRBJ2-2,TRBV9,NA,TRBD2,CASSVELAGVTGELFF,TGTGCCAGCAGCGTAGAACTAGCGGGGGTCACCGGGGAGCTGTTTTTT
14,TRBJ2-3,TRBV6-5,NA,NA,CASSPWASTDTQYF,TGTGCCAGCAGTCCTTGGGCTAGCACAGATACGCAGTATTTT
14,TRBJ1-1,TRBV2,once,NA,CASSESRALPEAFF,TGTGCCAGCAGTGAATCCCGGGCTCTCCCTGAAGCTTTCTTT
14,TRBJ2-5,TRBV28,NA,NA,CASSLTAIQETQYF,TGTGCCAGCAGTTTAACGGCAATCCAAGAGACCCAGTACTTC
13,TRBJ1-1,TRBV29-1,few,TRBD1,CSGIRVRDRKAFF,TGCAGCGGTATCCGGGTCCGGGACAGAAAAGCTTTCTTT
12,TRBJ2-1,TRBV7-9,NA,NA,CASSLQTGTQFF,TGTGCCAGCAGTCTTCAGACCGGCACCCAGTTCTTC
14,TRBJ1-5,TRBV27,few,NA,CASSLTGWGQPQHF,TGTGCCAGCAGTTTGACGGGGTGGGGCCAGCCCCAGCATTTT
17,TRBJ2-7,TRBV7-2,many,TRBD2,CASSLARERGSRNEQYF,TGTGCCAGCAGCTTAGCGAGGGAGCGGGGTTCTCGGAACGAGCAGTACTTC
15,TRBJ2-1,TRBV5-4,NA,NA,CASSPGWGDYNEQFF,TGTGCCAGCAGCCCGGGTTGGGGGGACTACAATGAGCAGTTCTTC
16,TRBJ2-5,TRBV4-1,NA,NA,CASSQDEGLEGETQYF,TGCGCCAGCAGCCAAGATGAGGGTTTGGAAGGGGAGACCCAGTACTTC
14,TRBJ2-7,TRBV20-1,NA,TRBD2,CSAWRAGGLYEQYF,TGCAGTGCGTGGAGGGCGGGGGGGCTCTACGAGCAGTACTTC
15,TRBJ2-1,TRBV7-6,many,NA,CASSFSSQGRDEQFF,TGTGCCAGCAGCTTTTCTTCCCAGGGGAGGGATGAGCAGTTCTTC
14,TRBJ2-2,TRBV25-1,few,NA,CASSDAGTAGELFF,TGTGCCAGCAGTGATGCGGGGACGGCCGGGGAGCTGTTTTTT
17,TRBJ2-3,TRBV28,few,TRBD2,CASSLRDGSGGTDTQYF,TGTGCCAGCAGTTTGAGGGACGGGAGCGGGGGGACAGATACGCAGTATTTT
13,TRBJ1-5,TRBV7-9,many,NA,CASSPGGNQPQHF,TGTGCCAGCAGCCCCGGAGGCAATCAGCCCCAGCATTTT
17,TRBJ2-2,TRBV7-9,many,TRBD2,CASSDPGLAGNTGELFF,TGTGCCAGCAGCGACCCGGGACTAGCGGGGAACACCGGGGAGCTGTTTTTT
13,TRBJ2-7,TRBV30,NA,NA,CAWSVANTYEQYF,TGTGCCTGGAGTGTCGCTAACACCTACGAGCAGTACTTC
15,TRBJ2-5,TRBV15,NA,NA,CATSREQGGGETQYF,TGTGCCACCAGCAGAGAACAGGGCGGGGGAGAGACCCAGTACTTC
15,TRBJ2-2,TRBV11-1,NA,NA,CASGQGVLNTGELFF,TGTGCCAGCGGTCAAGGGGTTCTTAACACCGGGGAGCTGTTTTTT
13,TRBJ2-1,TRBV6-5,few,NA,CASSYSRIGEQFF,TGTGCCAGCAGTTACTCAAGAATTGGTGAGCAGTTCTTC
13,TRBJ2-2,TRBV7-6,many,NA,CATPSVNTGELFF,TGTGCCACACCCTCAGTGAACACCGGGGAGCTGTTTTTT
15,TRBJ1-5,TRBV10-3,NA,TRBD1,CAISEPDRDNQPQHF,TGTGCCATCAGTGAGCCGGACAGGGACAATCAGCCCCAGCATTTT
12,TRBJ2-1,TRBV20-1,NA,NA,CSAREGGNEQFF,TGCAGTGCTAGAGAGGGGGGAAATGAGCAGTTCTTC
15,TRBJ2-5,TRBV7-9,few,NA,CASSPPGRDAETQYF,TGTGCCAGCAGTCCCCCGGGCAGGGACGCGGAGACCCAGTACTTC
16,TRBJ2-1,TRBV4-1,few,NA,CASSQGHEGLWNEQFF,TGCGCCAGCAGCCAAGGCCATGAGGGGTTATGGAATGAGCAGTTCTTC
16,TRBJ2-3,TRBV7-2,many,TRBD1,CASNLPGTVLVDTQYF,TGTGCCAGCAACCTCCCCGGGACAGTCCTGGTGGATACGCAGTATTTT
14,TRBJ1-1,TRBV2,few,TRBD1,CARGGQGGLSEAFF,TGTGCCAGGGGAGGACAGGGAGGGCTTTCTGAAGCTTTCTTT
14,TRBJ2-3,TRBV6-6,NA,NA,CASSYGGASDTQYF,TGTGCCAGCAGTTACGGGGGGGCCTCGGATACGCAGTATTTT
12,TRBJ2-7,TRBV10-3,NA,NA,CAIGDHSYEQYF,TGTGCCATCGGAGACCACTCCTACGAGCAGTACTTC
13,TRBJ2-1,TRBV28,few,NA,CASSLATGAEQFF,TGTGCCAGCAGTTTAGCCACGGGGGCTGAGCAGTTCTTC
14,TRBJ2-7,TRBV6-1,NA,NA,CASSVGHQYYEQYF,TGTGCCAGCAGTGTGGGACACCAGTACTACGAGCAGTACTTC
13,TRBJ1-2,TRBV6-5,many,NA,CASSYGWDYGYTF,TGTGCCAGCAGTTACGGTTGGGACTATGGCTACACCTTC
17,TRBJ2-3,TRBV27,NA,TRBD2,CASSLSELARLADTQYF,TGTGCCAGCAGTTTGTCCGAACTAGCGAGACTAGCAGATACGCAGTATTTT
15,TRBJ2-1,TRBV11-2,NA,NA,CASSLAATGFTEQFF,TGTGCCAGCAGCTTAGCAGCGACCGGGTTTACTGAGCAGTTCTTC
14,TRBJ1-2,TRBV6-5,few,NA,CASSYSREGLGYTF,TGTGCCAGCAGTTACTCGAGGGAGGGTCTTGGCTACACCTTC
14,TRBJ2-7,TRBV6-5,few,NA,CASSYDFLTYEQYF,TGTGCCAGCAGTTACGATTTCTTGACCTACGAGCAGTACTTC
14,TRBJ2-7,TRBV7-6,many,NA,CASSLGRGMGEQYF,TGTGCCAGCAGCTTGGGTCGAGGGATGGGCGAGCAGTACTTC